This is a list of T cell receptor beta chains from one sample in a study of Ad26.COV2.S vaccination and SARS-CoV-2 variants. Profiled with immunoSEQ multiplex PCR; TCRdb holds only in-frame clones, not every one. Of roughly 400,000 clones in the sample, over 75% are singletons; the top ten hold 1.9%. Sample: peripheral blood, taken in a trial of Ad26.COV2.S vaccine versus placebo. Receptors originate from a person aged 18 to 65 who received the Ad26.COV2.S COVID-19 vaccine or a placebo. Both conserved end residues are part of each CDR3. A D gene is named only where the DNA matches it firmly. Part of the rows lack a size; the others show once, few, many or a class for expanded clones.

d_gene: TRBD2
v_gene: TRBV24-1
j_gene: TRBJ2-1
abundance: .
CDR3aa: CATSGLAGVTNEQFF
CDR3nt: TGTGCCACCAGTGGCTTAGCGGGAGTTACCAATGAGCAGTTCTTC

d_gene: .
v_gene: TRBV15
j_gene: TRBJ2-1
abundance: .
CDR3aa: CATSFGYNEQFF
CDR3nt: TGTGCCACCAGCTTTGGGTACAATGAGCAGTTCTTC

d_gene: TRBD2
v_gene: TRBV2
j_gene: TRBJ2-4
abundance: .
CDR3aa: CASIEGGLAIAKNIQYF
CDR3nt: TGTGCCAGCATCGAGGGGGGACTAGCGATAGCCAAAAACATTCAGTACTTC

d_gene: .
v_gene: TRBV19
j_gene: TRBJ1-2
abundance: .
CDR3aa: CASSRVAYGYTF
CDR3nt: TGTGCCAGTAGTAGGGTCGCCTATGGCTACACCTTC

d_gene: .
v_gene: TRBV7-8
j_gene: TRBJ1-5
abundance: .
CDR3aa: CASSPLARSNQPQHF
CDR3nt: TGTGCCAGCAGCCCCCTAGCCCGGAGCAATCAGCCCCAGCATTTT

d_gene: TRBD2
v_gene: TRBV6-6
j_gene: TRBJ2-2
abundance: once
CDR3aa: CASSLGGGLTGELFF
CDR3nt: TGTGCCAGCAGTTTGGGGGGAGGGCTCACCGGGGAGCTGTTTTTT

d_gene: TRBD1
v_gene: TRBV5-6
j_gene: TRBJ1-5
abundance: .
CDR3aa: CASSYGQVDLHQPQHF
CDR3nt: TGTGCCAGCAGTTATGGACAGGTCGACTTACATCAGCCCCAGCATTTT

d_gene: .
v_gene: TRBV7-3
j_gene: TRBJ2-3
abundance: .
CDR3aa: CASSSTTADTQYF
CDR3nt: TGTGCCAGCAGCTCAACTACGGCAGATACGCAGTATTTT

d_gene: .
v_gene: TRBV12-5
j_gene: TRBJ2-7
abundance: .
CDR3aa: CASGTYSYEQYF
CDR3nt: TGTGCTAGTGGCACTTACAGCTACGAGCAGTACTTC

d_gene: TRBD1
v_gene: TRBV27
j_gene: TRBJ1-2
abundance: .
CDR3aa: CASRRPGQGSGYTF
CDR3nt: TGTGCCAGCAGGCGACCGGGACAGGGGTCGGGCTACACCTTC

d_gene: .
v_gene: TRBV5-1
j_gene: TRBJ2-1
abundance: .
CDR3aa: CASSLDLGEQFF
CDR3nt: TGCGCCAGCAGCTTGGATTTGGGTGAGCAGTTCTTC

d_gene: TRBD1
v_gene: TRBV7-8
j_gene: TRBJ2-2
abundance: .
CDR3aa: CASSSGQGITGELFF
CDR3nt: TGTGCCAGCAGCTCGGGACAGGGGATCACCGGGGAGCTGTTTTTT

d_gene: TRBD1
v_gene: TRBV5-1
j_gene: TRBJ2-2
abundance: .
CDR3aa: CASSLGGQGNTGELFF
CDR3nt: TGCGCCAGCAGCTTGGGGGGACAGGGAAACACCGGGGAGCTGTTTTTT

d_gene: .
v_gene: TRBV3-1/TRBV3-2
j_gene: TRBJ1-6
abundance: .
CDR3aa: CASSQGTDSPLHF
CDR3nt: TGTGCCAGCAGCCAGGGGACTGATTCACCCCTCCACTTT

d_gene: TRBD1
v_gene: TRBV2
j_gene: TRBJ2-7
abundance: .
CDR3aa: CASSDRQGVYEQYF
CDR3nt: TGTGCCAGCAGTGATAGACAGGGTGTATACGAGCAGTACTTC

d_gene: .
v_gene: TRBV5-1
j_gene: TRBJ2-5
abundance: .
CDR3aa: CASSSVSGDGETQYF
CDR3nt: TGCGCCAGCAGCTCTGTATCCGGGGACGGGGAGACCCAGTACTTC

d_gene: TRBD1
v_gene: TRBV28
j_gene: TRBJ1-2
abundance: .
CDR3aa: CASRGTGGIGYTF
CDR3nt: TGTGCCAGCAGAGGGACAGGGGGCATTGGCTACACCTTC

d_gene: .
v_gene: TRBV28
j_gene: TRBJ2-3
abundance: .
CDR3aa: CASSYLRVVDLMDTQYF
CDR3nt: TGTGCCAGCAGCTACCTCCGGGTGGTAGACCTCATGGATACGCAGTATTTT

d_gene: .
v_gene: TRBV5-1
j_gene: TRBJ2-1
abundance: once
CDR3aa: CASSFSAPSFHNEQFF
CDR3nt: TGCGCCAGCAGCTTCTCGGCTCCCTCCTTCCACAATGAGCAGTTCTTC

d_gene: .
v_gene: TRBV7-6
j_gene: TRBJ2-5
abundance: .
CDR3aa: CASSLEVGRDGETQYF
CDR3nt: TGTGCCAGCAGCTTAGAAGTGGGTCGGGACGGGGAGACCCAGTACTTC

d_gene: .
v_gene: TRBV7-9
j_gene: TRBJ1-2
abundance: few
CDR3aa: CASSTNGGINYGYTF
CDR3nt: TGTGCCAGCAGCACAAACGGGGGGATTAACTATGGCTACACCTTC

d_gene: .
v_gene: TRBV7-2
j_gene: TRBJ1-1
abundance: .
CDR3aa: CASSSAWVNTEAFF
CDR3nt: TGTGCCAGCAGCTCTGCCTGGGTAAACACTGAAGCTTTCTTT

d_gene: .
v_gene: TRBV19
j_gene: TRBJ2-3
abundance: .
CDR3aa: CASSIDLGRNTQYF
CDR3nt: TGTGCCAGTAGTATAGATCTGGGGCGGAATACGCAGTATTTT

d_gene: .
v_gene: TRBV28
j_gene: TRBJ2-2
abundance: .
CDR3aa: CASSFVGTYANTGELFF
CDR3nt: TGTGCCAGCAGTTTCGTTGGGACTTACGCGAACACCGGGGAGCTGTTTTTT

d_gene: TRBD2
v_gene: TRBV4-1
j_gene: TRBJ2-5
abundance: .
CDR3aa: CASSQGPSGRNQYF
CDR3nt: TGCGCCAGCAGCCAGGGGCCTAGCGGACGAAATCAGTACTTC

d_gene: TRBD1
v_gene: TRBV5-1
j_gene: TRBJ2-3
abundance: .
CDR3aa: CASSQGQGSRTDTQYF
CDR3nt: TGCGCCAGCAGCCAGGGACAGGGGTCCCGCACAGATACGCAGTATTTT

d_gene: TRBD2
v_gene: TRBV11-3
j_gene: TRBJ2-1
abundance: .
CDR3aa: CASSLDTLAGEDEQFF
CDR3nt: TGTGCCAGCAGCTTAGATACCCTAGCGGGAGAGGATGAGCAGTTCTTC

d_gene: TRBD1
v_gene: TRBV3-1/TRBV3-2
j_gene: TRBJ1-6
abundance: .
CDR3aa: CASSQGRGRNSPLHF
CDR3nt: TGTGCCAGCAGCCAAGGCAGGGGGCGTAATTCACCCCTCCACTTT

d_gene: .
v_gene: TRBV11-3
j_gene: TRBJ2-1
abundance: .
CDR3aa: CASSLVATRYNEQFF
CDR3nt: TGTGCCAGCAGCTTAGTTGCCACTCGATACAATGAGCAGTTCTTC

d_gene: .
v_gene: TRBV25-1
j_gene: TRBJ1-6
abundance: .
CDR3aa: CASKGSLGSPLHF
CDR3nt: TGTGCCAGCAAAGGCAGCCTAGGTTCACCCCTCCACTTT

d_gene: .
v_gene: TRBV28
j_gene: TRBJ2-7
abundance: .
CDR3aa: CASSRDYPPYEQYF
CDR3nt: TGTGCCAGCAGCCGCGACTACCCGCCCTACGAGCAGTACTTC

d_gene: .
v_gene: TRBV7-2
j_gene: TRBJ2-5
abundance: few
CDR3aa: CASSLLPGTSQETQYF
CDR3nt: TGTGCCAGCAGCTTATTGCCCGGGACATCCCAAGAGACCCAGTACTTC

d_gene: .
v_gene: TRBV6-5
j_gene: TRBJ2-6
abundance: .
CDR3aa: CASSRGGANVLTF
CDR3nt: TGTGCCAGCAGTCGAGGAGGGGCCAACGTCCTGACTTTC

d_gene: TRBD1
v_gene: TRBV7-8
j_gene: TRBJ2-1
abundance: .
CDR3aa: CASSLGTGRINEQFF
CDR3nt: TGTGCCAGCAGCTTAGGGACAGGGAGAATCAATGAGCAGTTCTTC

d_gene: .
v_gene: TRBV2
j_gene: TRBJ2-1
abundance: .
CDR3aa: CASSEGGTYNEQFF
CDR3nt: TGTGCCAGCAGTGAGGGGGGAACCTACAATGAGCAGTTCTTC

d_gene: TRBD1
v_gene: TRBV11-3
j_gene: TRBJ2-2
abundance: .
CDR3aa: CASSTDRVSGELFF
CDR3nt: TGTGCCAGCAGCACCGACAGGGTTAGCGGGGAGCTGTTTTTT

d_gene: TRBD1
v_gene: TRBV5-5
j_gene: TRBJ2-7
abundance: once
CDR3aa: CASSLAGTGPYEQYF
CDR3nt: TGTGCCAGCAGCTTGGCCGGGACAGGTCCCTACGAGCAGTACTTC

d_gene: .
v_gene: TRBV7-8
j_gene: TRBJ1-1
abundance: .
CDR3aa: CASSPSTRTEAFF
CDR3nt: TGTGCCAGCAGCCCGAGTACGCGGACGGAAGCTTTCTTT

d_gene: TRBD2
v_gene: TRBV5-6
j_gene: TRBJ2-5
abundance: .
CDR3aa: CASSLEEGLLETQYF
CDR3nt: TGTGCCAGCAGCTTGGAAGAGGGACTACTAGAGACCCAGTACTTC

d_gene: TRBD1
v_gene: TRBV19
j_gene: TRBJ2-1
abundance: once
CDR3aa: CASSPRLGQGLEQFF
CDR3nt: TGTGCCAGTAGCCCTCGCTTGGGACAGGGTCTTGAGCAGTTCTTC

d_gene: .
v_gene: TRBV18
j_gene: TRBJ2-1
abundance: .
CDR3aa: CASSPDYSYNEQFF
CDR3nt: TGTGCCAGCTCACCTGACTATTCCTACAATGAGCAGTTCTTC